This TCR beta chain was recorded in a study of cytomegalovirus exposure and HLA in healthy donors. Data came from immunoSEQ multiplex PCR; TCRdb stores just in-frame clones and leaves some out. The profile shows 120,000 to 150,000 clones, less than 90% of them singletons. The CDR3 length is 16 residues. V lost 2 bases and J lost 5; bases outside the gene matches: 11. The germline gives CDR1 SGHTA, CDR2 FQGNSA. V usage is TRBV7-2 and J usage is TRBJ1-2; 7 nucleotides align to TRBD1. The clonotype was recovered from a man aged 18 to 30 in good health and CMV-seronegative. Sequencing was done on a sample of PBMCs. In DNA form, the CDR3 reads TGTGCCAGCAGCTTAAGCAGCACAGGGGTTCGGTATGGCTACACCTTC. Residues: CASSLSSTGVRYGYTF.